The T cell receptor (beta chain) under discussion was sequenced for a study of blood T cells in healthy people across ages. Primed by a sample-barcoded 5' primer and a J-beta primer mix, a second PCR proceeded for roughly 6 to 12 cycles. Each cDNA was tagged by a template-switch adaptor containing 12 random nucleotides. TCRdb independently ran MiXCR on the 5' RACE reads; one entry per CDR3 protein. Of 1.5 million to 2 million distinct CDR3 sequences detected, approximately 50% appear once; the ten largest clones hold roughly 2.1%. Concerning this clonotype itself: Its antigen is unknown.

Findings and limits, study-wide: Getting older went along with TCR beta diversity per million T cells dropping roughly linearly. It was the long-lived donors that had more naive CD4+ cells and higher diversity than aged donors. Investigators treated diversity estimates from one million T cells as underestimates.

This TCR came from a woman aged 40 to 49 in good health. The sequencing input was blood.

This CDR3 reads CASSAQTAKAEQYF. The CDR3 bases are TGTGCCAGCAGCGCCCAGACAGCGAAGGCCGAGCAGTACTTC. The chain carries TRBV7-8 and TRBJ2-7, with a weak D call TRBD1 (5 bases). Trimming left V 5 bases short and J 6 bases short, with 17 bases between. Per germline, CDR1 SGHVS and CDR2 FQNEAQ. The CDR3 runs to 14 residues.